A selection of T cell receptor beta chains follows, all from one sample in a study of cytomegalovirus exposure and HLA in healthy donors. Clones were sequenced by immunoSEQ multiplex PCR, and TCRdb holds only the in-frame ones, with some missing. Of some 110,000 clones listed, over 75% are singletons. The source material was PBMCs. These receptors originate from a middle-aged woman in good health and CMV-seropositive. The conserved cysteine and the conserved F or W are not part of the CDR3 here. Part of the rows lack a size; the others show once, few, many or a class for expanded clones.

v_call	clone_size	j_call	cdr3_aa
TRBV6-5	few	TRBJ2-2	ASSFPGTGELF
TRBV7-8	-	TRBJ2-2	ASSLRGLAGSGELF
TRBV2	few	TRBJ2-6	ASTPGQGAGANVLT
TRBV19	-	TRBJ2-3	ASRLSSTDTQY
TRBV9	-	TRBJ2-1	ASSVAGGSYNEQF
TRBV21-1	few	TRBJ2-7	ASSETREAYEQY
TRBV7-9	-	TRBJ2-7	ASRAEAGYEQY
TRBV5-1	-	TRBJ2-1	ASSSFRLAGGPVEQF
TRBV5-1	once	TRBJ2-2	ASSLQDLNTGELF
TRBV19	-	TRBJ2-3	ASSEIRADTQY
TRBV7-6	-	TRBJ2-7	ASSLESAGSPLEQY
TRBV15	-	TRBJ2-7	ATSREPSGSYEQY
TRBV28	-	TRBJ1-1	ASVEGTVDTEAF
TRBV28	-	TRBJ2-7	ASSSSGTGSYEQY
TRBV7-9	-	TRBJ2-3	ASSLAGTGGWRDTQY
TRBV28	-	TRBJ2-5	ASSPNRGPGTQY
TRBV30	-	TRBJ1-1	AWSVLRPEAF
TRBV7-9	-	TRBJ2-3	ASSLDGSGSKDTQY
TRBV10-1	few	TRBJ2-7	ASSESRDYSSYEQY
TRBV2	-	TRBJ1-2	ASSAASGLNYGYT
TRBV5-1	-	TRBJ1-1	ASSFNTGRNTEAF
TRBV4-1	-	TRBJ2-3	ASSQDGTGWDTQY
TRBV5-1	-	TRBJ2-5	ASSPGGSGETQY
TRBV7-9	-	TRBJ1-3	ASSLRGGTGASGNTIY
TRBV28	few	TRBJ1-2	ASRGGYRGLNYGYT
TRBV6-6	-	TRBJ2-3	ASSPSQEDTQY
TRBV4-1	-	TRBJ1-1	ASSQRGGDEAF
TRBV7-2	few	TRBJ2-7	ASSPGGAFYEQY
TRBV14	-	TRBJ2-1	ASSHHRPYNEQF
TRBV5-4	-	TRBJ2-1	ASSPSAVAYNEQF
TRBV6-1	-	TRBJ1-2	ASSEGRTRVYGYT
TRBV28	-	TRBJ2-7	ASSSPGTDTYEQY
TRBV6-1	-	TRBJ1-1	ASSEPTGGSTEAF
TRBV28	few	TRBJ1-2	ASTPGQPYGYT
TRBV15	-	TRBJ2-2	ATRREGTGELF
TRBV4-1	-	TRBJ1-1	ASSQQQGNTEAF
TRBV2	-	TRBJ2-5	ASSYGLAGPETQY
TRBV5-4	few	TRBJ2-7	ASSLEGGLYEQY
TRBV27	-	TRBJ2-3	ASSLFNRADTQY
TRBV14	-	TRBJ2-3	ASSQLLSGSSTDTQY
TRBV10-3	-	TRBJ2-7	AISERDRDYEQY
TRBV6-6	-	TRBJ1-2	ASSDDRGRNYGYT
TRBV6-7	-	TRBJ1-4	ASTQTV
TRBV28	once	TRBJ1-5	ASTRDRDGQPQH
TRBV21-1	once	TRBJ2-2	ASSKGQVEGELF
TRBV28	-	TRBJ1-5	ASIVLGSTQPQH
TRBV18	-	TRBJ2-3	ASSPTGQGPDTQY
TRBV6-1	-	TRBJ2-7	ASSDSGEVSSYEQY
TRBV5-4	once	TRBJ2-1	ASSLDPAGEQF
TRBV7-2	-	TRBJ2-1	ASTLQRPNGQF
TRBV7-9	-	TRBJ1-2	ASSLAGQGADYGYT
TRBV7-9	-	TRBJ2-3	ASSPIAGGAPDTQY
TRBV28	-	TRBJ1-2	ASSFGGENYGYT
TRBV6-1	few	TRBJ1-2	ASSGRQGAMLGGYT
TRBV27	-	TRBJ2-5	ASRSGGGETQY
TRBV4-1	-	TRBJ2-1	ASSQFPRGGRSNNEQF